This TCR beta chain was documented in a study of blood T cell repertoires in COVID-19. Turning to the study itself: Whether acute or convalescent, the COVID-19 samples came from the United States, Italy and Spain. From T cells, B-cell-depleted T cells, or PBMCs came the material, which was cDNA or gDNA.

In the original analysis: The assay estimated nucleated cells by amplifying reference gene primers. Method: immunoSEQ multiplex PCR; TCRdb's copy keeps in-frame clones and lacks some. Clone size and the V and J calls come from that table; the DNA yielded D and trimming. Altogether roughly 80,000 clones are present, less than 90% being singletons, with the ten largest covering around a tenth. The clonotype originates from a human donor in a cohort sampled during active COVID-19. The sequencing input was peripheral blood.

CDR3 DNA: TGTGCCAGCAGGAGGCTGTTAGAAGCTTTCTTT. Its translation: CASRRLLEAFF. The chain combines TRBV6-5 with TRBJ1-1; no firm D call. Between the trimmed V and J ends, which lost 6 bases and 8 bases, there was a span of 10 bases. Germline values: CDR1 MNHEY, CDR2 SVGAGI. This CDR3 has 11 residues.